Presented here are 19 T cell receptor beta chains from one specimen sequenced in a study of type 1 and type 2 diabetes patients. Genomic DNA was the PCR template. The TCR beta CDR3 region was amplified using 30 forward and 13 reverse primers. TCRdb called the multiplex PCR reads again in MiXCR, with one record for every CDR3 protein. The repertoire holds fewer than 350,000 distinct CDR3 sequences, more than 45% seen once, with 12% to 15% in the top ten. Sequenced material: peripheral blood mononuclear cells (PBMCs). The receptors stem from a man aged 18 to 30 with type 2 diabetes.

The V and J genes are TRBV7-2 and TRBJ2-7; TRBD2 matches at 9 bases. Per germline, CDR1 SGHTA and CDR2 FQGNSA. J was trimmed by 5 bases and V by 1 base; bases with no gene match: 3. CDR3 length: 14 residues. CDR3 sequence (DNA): TGTGCCAGCAGCTTAGTGACTAGCGGTCACGAGCAGTACTTC. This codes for CASSLVTSGHEQYF.

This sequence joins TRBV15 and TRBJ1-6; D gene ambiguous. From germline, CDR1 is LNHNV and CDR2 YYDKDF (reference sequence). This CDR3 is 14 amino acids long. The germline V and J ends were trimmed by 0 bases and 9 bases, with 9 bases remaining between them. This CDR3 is CATSRDRGTSPLHF. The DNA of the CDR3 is TGTGCCACCAGCAGAGATCGTGGTACTTCACCCCTCCACTTT.

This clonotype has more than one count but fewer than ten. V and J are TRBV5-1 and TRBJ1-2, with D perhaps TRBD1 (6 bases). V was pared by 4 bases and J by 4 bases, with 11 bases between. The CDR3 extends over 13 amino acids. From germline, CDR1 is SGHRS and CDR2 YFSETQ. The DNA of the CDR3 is TGCGCCAGCAGCCCGGACAGAACCTATGGCTACACCTTC. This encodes CASSPDRTYGYTF.

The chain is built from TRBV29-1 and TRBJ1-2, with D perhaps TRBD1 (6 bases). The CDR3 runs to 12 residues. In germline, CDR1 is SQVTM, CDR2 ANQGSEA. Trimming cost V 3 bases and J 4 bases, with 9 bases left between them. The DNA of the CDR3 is TGCAGCGTTGAGCCAGGGGCCTATGGCTACACCTTC. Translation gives CSVEPGAYGYTF.

The CDR3 reads CASARRVTEKLFF. The CDR3 nucleotides read TGTGCCAGCGCGAGACGGGTTACTGAAAAACTGTTTTTT. This chain connects TRBV6-5 to TRBJ1-4, with D uncertain. CDR1 and CDR2 (germline): MNHEY, SVGAGI. The CDR3 has 13 amino acids. The V end was cut by 8 bases, the J end by 7 bases, with 14 bases between.

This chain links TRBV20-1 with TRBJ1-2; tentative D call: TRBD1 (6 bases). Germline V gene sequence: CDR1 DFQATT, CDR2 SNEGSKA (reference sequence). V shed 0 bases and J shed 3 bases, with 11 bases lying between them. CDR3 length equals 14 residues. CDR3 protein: CSARDRDNYYGYTF. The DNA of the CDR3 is TGCAGTGCTAGAGACCGGGACAACTACTATGGCTACACCTTC.

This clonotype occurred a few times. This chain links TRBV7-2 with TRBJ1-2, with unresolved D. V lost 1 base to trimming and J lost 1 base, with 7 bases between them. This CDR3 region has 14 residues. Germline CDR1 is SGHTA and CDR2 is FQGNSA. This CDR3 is CASSLESINYGYTF. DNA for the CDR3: TGTGCCAGCAGCTTAGAGAGTATTAACTATGGCTACACCTTC.

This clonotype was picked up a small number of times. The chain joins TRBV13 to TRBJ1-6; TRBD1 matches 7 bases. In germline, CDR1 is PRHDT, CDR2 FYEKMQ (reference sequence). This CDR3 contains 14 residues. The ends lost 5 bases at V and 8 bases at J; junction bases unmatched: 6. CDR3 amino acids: CASSAQTGHSPLHF. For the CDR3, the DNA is TGTGCCAGCAGCGCTCAGACAGGGCATTCACCCCTCCACTTT.

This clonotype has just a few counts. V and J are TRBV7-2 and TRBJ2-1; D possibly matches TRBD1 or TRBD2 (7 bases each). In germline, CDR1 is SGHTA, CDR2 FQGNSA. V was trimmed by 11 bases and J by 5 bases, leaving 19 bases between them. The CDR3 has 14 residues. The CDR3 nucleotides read TGTGCCGGTACCAGGGGGGGTGTGAACAATGAGCAGTTCTTC. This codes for CAGTRGGVNNEQFF.

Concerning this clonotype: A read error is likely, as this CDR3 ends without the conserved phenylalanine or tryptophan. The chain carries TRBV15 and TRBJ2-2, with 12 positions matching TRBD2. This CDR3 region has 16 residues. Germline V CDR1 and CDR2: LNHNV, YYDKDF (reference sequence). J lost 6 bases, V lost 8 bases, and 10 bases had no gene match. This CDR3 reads CATCRLAGVGAGELFI. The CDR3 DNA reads TGTGCCACCTGTAGACTAGCGGGAGTGGGTGCCGGGGAGCTGTTTATT.

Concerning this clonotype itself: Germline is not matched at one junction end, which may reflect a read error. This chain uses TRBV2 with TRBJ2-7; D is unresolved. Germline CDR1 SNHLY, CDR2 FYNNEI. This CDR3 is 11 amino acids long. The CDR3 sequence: CASSDPYEQHF. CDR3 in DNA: TGTGCCAGCAGCGATCCCTACGAGCAGCACTTC. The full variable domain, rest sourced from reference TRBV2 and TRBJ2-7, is EPEVTQTPSHQVTQMGQEVILRCVPISNHLYFYWYRQILGQKVEFLVSFYNNEISEKSEIFDDQFSVERPDGSNFTLKIRSTKLEDSAMYFCASSDPYEQHFGPGTRLTVT.

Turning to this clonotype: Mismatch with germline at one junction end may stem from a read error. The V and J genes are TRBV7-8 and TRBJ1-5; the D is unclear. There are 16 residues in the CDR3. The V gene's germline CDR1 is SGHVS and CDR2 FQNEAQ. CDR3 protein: CASSQDVARNNQPQHF. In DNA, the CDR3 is TGCGCCAGCAGCCAAGATGTGGCCCGGAACAATCAGCCCCAGCATTTT.

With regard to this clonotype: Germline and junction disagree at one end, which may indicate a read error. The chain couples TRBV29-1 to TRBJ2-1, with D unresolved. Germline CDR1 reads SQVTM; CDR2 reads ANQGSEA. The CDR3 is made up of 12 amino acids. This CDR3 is CSASEGSNPSGF. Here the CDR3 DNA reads TGCAGCGCCAGCGAAGGGTCGAACCCGTCCGGCTTC.

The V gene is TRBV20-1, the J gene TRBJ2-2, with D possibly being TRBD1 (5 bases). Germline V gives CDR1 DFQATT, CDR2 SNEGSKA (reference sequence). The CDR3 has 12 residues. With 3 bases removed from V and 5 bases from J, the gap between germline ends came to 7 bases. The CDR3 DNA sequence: TGCAGTGCTAGGAAGGGGACCGGGGAGCTGTTTTTT. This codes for CSARKGTGELFF.

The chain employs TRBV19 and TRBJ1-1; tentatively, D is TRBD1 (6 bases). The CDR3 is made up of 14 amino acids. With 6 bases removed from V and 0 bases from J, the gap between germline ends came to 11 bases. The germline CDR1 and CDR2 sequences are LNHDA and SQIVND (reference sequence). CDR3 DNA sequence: TGTGCCAGTAGCGGGGGGGACATGAACACTGAAGCTTTCTTT. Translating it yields CASSGGDMNTEAFF.

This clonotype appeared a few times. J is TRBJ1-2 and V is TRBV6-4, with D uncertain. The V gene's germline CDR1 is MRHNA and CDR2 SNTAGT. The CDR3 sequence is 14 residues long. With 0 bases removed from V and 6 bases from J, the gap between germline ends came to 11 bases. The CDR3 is CASSDSEGRNGYTF. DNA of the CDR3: TGTGCCAGCAGTGACTCGGAAGGTCGGAATGGCTACACCTTC.

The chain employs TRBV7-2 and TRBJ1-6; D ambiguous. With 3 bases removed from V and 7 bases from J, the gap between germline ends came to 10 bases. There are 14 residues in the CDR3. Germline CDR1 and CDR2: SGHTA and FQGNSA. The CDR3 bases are TGTGCCAGCAGCTTGACAATCGGAAATTCACCCCTCCACTTT. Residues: CASSLTIGNSPLHF.

The CDR3 DNA follows: TGTGCCAGCGGGACAGCCTACGAGCAGTACTTC. The encoded protein is CASGTAYEQYF. The V gene is TRBV27, the J gene TRBJ2-7, with 7 bases identical to TRBD1. V lost 8 bases to trimming and J lost 2 bases; unmatched junction nucleotides: 0. The germline V gene has CDR1 MNHEY and CDR2 SMNVEV (reference sequence). The CDR3 is 11 residues long.

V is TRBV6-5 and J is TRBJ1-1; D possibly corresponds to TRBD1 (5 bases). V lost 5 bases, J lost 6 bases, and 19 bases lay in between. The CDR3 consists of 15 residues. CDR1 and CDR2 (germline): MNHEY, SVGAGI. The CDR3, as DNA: TGTGCCAGCAGTCCCCAGGACAACCTAGGGGCTGAAGCTTTCTTT. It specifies CASSPQDNLGAEAFF.